This is a list of T cell receptor beta chains from one sample in a study of early T cells in non-severe SARS-CoV-2 infection. TCRdb processed the 5' RACE reads anew with MiXCR; each CDR3 protein has one entry. The sample gives some 67,000 distinct CDR3 sequences, about 9.1% of which show up once; 15% to 17% is in the top ten. The sample consisted of whole blood, taken at baseline. Receptors originate from an adult who was a healthcare worker with PCR-confirmed SARS-CoV-2 infection or an uninfected control (not recorded which). CDR3s include the opening cysteine and the closing phenylalanine or tryptophan. D genes are given only for firm matches. A clone size is listed for some rows: how often the clone was seen (once, few, many), or a class if it is expanded.

size,D,J,V,DNA,CDR3
few,TRBD1,TRBJ2-7,TRBV5-4,TGTGCCAGCAGCGTGCCGGGACAGGGGGCGAGGGAGCAGTACTTC,CASSVPGQGAREQYF
few,-,TRBJ2-7,TRBV29-1,TGCAGCCCCTACGAGCAGTACTTC,CSPYEQYF
many,-,TRBJ2-7,TRBV4-2,TGTGCCAGCAGCCAAGAAAGTTCGGCGGGGAGCTCCTACGAGCAGTACTTC,CASSQESSAGSSYEQYF
few,TRBD1,TRBJ2-7,TRBV5-6,TGTGCCAGCAGCCGGCAGGGGGACCCCTACGAGCAGTACTTC,CASSRQGDPYEQYF
-,-,TRBJ1-4,TRBV9,TGTGCCAGCAGCGTAGCATGGGGCGGAGATAATGAAAAACTGTTTTTT,CASSVAWGGDNEKLFF
many,TRBD1,TRBJ1-3,TRBV14,TGTGCCAGCAGCCCGTTCCCGGGACAGTATCGTTTT,CASSPFPGQYRF
few,TRBD2,TRBJ2-5,TRBV2,TGTGCCAGCAGCTACGGGGGGGCAGAGACCCAGTACTTC,CASSYGGAETQYF
few,TRBD2,TRBJ2-1,TRBV6-5,TGTGCCAGCAGTAGGGGACTAGCGGGAGCGGCCTACAATGAGCAGTTCTTC,CASSRGLAGAAYNEQFF
-,TRBD1,TRBJ1-1,TRBV28,TGTGCCAGCAGTCCACAGGGGTTCACTGAAGCTTTCTTT,CASSPQGFTEAFF
-,-,TRBJ1-3,TRBV18,TGTGCCAGCTCACCAATGAACTCTGGAAACACCATATATTTT,CASSPMNSGNTIYF
many,-,TRBJ1-1,TRBV7-9,TGTGCCACCAAAGAGGCCTCCTTTTTCAACACTGAAGCTTTCTTT,CATKEASFFNTEAFF
few,TRBD1,TRBJ2-5,TRBV6-5,TGTGCCAGCAGTTCAACGGGACAGGGATTGGAGACCCAGTACTTC,CASSSTGQGLETQYF
many,-,TRBJ1-5,TRBV28,TGTGCCAGCAGCCCCGTAAATCAGCCCCAGCATTTT,CASSPVNQPQHF
many,TRBD1,TRBJ1-5,TRBV4-3,TGCGCCAGCAGCCACCGGACAGGGGCTCAGCCCCAGCATTTT,CASSHRTGAQPQHF
many,-,TRBJ1-6,TRBV12-3/TRBV12-4,TGTGCCACCCGACAAGGGGCGGATAATTCACCCCTCCACTTT,CATRQGADNSPLHF
many,TRBD1,TRBJ1-2,TRBV13,TGTGCCAGCAGCCCGGGGACAGGGGACTACCGCTATGGCTACACCTTC,CASSPGTGDYRYGYTF
-,-,TRBJ2-5,TRBV12-3/TRBV12-4,TGTGCCAGCAGTATGAACGGAGGGGAGACCCAGTACTTC,CASSMNGGETQYF
few,-,TRBJ2-7,TRBV7-6,TGTGCCAGCAGCCCCCCGTCTTGGGTAGCTGACTACGAGCAGTACTTC,CASSPPSWVADYEQYF
few,-,TRBJ1-1,TRBV6-2/TRBV6-3,TGTGCCAGCAGTCAAGGACATGTAGCTTTCTTT,CASSQGHVAFF
few,TRBD2,TRBJ2-7,TRBV9,TGTGCCAGCGGGGCGGGAGGCTCCTACGAGCAGTACTTC,CASGAGGSYEQYF
few,TRBD2,TRBJ2-7,TRBV14,TGTGCCAGCAGCCAAGGTCTGGCTAGCGGGATCTACGAGCAGTACTTC,CASSQGLASGIYEQYF
few,-,TRBJ2-2,TRBV11-2,TGTGCCAGCAGCTTAGTCGCCTCACTGGCGAACACCGGGGAGCTGTTTTTT,CASSLVASLANTGELFF
few,-,TRBJ1-2,TRBV6-5,TGTGCCAGCAGTTCTCTACCAATGGAAGGCTACACCTTC,CASSSLPMEGYTF
few,TRBD2,TRBJ2-7,TRBV18,TGTGCCAGCTCACCACCCGGACTAGCGGGATCCTACGAGCAGTACTTC,CASSPPGLAGSYEQYF
many,-,TRBJ2-3,TRBV5-6,TGTGCCAGCAGCTCGAGGAGGTCTAGCACAGATACGCAGTATTTT,CASSSRRSSTDTQYF
many,-,TRBJ1-3,TRBV12-3/TRBV12-4,TGTGCCAGCAGCTTCATCACTCGGACAGACTATCATGGGGACACCATATATTTT,CASSFITRTDYHGDTIYF
many,-,TRBJ1-1,TRBV28,TGTGCCAGCAGTGTCGGGAACACTGAAGCTTTCTTT,CASSVGNTEAFF
many,TRBD1,TRBJ2-7,TRBV20-1,TGCAGTACTCCGGGACAGGGTTCCTACGAGCAGTACTTC,CSTPGQGSYEQYF
many,-,TRBJ1-2,TRBV27,TGTGCCAGCAGAAACCCCCAGGCTAACTATGGCTACACCTTC,CASRNPQANYGYTF
many,-,TRBJ2-2,TRBV29-1,TGCAGCGTTCCGCGGATGAACACCGGGGAGCTGTTTTTT,CSVPRMNTGELFF
many,-,TRBJ1-4,TRBV3-1,TGTGCCAGCAGCCAAGATAGATGGGCTAATGAAAAACTGTTTTTT,CASSQDRWANEKLFF
-,TRBD2,TRBJ2-1,TRBV10-3,TGTGCCATCAGGGTAGCGGGGAGCTCCTACAATGAGCAGTTCTTC,CAIRVAGSSYNEQFF
many,-,TRBJ2-7,TRBV6-5,TGTGCCAGCAGAGGTAGAACAGGGCTCCGGGCCAAATCCTACGAGCAGTACTTC,CASRGRTGLRAKSYEQYF
-,-,TRBJ2-3,TRBV29-1,TGCAGCGTTGTGGTAGGGCAGGCCACAGATACGCAGTATTTT,CSVVVGQATDTQYF
many,TRBD1,TRBJ2-5,TRBV2,TGTGCCAGCAGTGATAGCTACAGGGGAGAGACCCAGTACTTC,CASSDSYRGETQYF
few,TRBD1,TRBJ2-2,TRBV3-1,TGTGCCAGCAGCCTCGACAGGGCTCGGGGCACCGGGGAGCTGTTTTTT,CASSLDRARGTGELFF
many,-,TRBJ1-4,TRBV30,TGTGCCTGGAGTGTACCGAAGAATGAAAAACTGTTTTTT,CAWSVPKNEKLFF
-,TRBD1,TRBJ2-7,TRBV28,TGTGCCACTTGGGAACAGGGGTACGAGCAGTACTTC,CATWEQGYEQYF
many,-,TRBJ1-1,TRBV6-2/TRBV6-3,TGTGCCAGCAGAGGGACAACGAACACTGAAGCTTTCTTT,CASRGTTNTEAFF
once,TRBD1,TRBJ2-4,TRBV5-6,TGTGCCAGCAGGCAGGGACAGGGAAAGATCATCCAAAACATTCAGTACTTC,CASRQGQGKIIQNIQYF
-,TRBD2,TRBJ2-1,TRBV6-2/TRBV6-3,TGTGCCAGCAGGACTAGCGGGAGTGGAAGGGAGCAGTTCTTC,CASRTSGSGREQFF
few,TRBD1,TRBJ1-4,TRBV9,TGTGCCAGCAGCGCGGGACAGGGAATGGAAAAACTGTTTTTT,CASSAGQGMEKLFF
few,-,TRBJ2-7,TRBV28,TGTGCCAGCCGGGACATCGAGCAGTACTTC,CASRDIEQYF
few,TRBD2,TRBJ2-7,TRBV12-3/TRBV12-4,TGTGCCAGCTTACCCCCGGGGACTAGAGGCGAGCAGTACTTC,CASLPPGTRGEQYF
few,TRBD1,TRBJ1-4,TRBV7-9,TGTGCCAGCAGCGACCGGGACAGGGACGAAAAACTGTTTTTT,CASSDRDRDEKLFF
-,-,TRBJ2-7,TRBV6-6,TGTGCCAGCAGTTACTCTTCCGAGGGCCACTCCTACGAGCAGTACTTC,CASSYSSEGHSYEQYF
few,TRBD1,TRBJ2-2,TRBV19,TGTGCCAGTGGGACAGGGTTTGGCACCGGGGAGCTGTTTTTT,CASGTGFGTGELFF
many,-,TRBJ1-5,TRBV6-1,TGTGCCAGCATTCCGGACAGAGGGATTTATCAGCCCCAGCATTTT,CASIPDRGIYQPQHF
-,-,TRBJ2-2,TRBV4-2,TGTGCCAGCAGCCAAGACCCTATGGACACCGGGGAGCTGTTTTTT,CASSQDPMDTGELFF
few,-,TRBJ2-2,TRBV6-5,TGTGCCAGCAGTTTCCCCGGGCCCAACACCGGGGAGCTGTTTTTT,CASSFPGPNTGELFF
-,-,TRBJ1-2,TRBV29-1,TGCAGCGTTGGAACGGACATTGGCTACACCTTC,CSVGTDIGYTF
many,-,TRBJ2-7,TRBV24-1,TGTGCCACCAGTGATCGTTACCACGAGCAGTACTTC,CATSDRYHEQYF
few,-,TRBJ1-1,TRBV18,TGTGCCAGCTCACCCGCCCGGGACCGGAAAGCTGAAGCTTTCTTT,CASSPARDRKAEAFF
few,-,TRBJ2-3,TRBV27,TGTGCCAGCAGTTCACCCAGGGGAATTTCTAGCACAGATACGCAGTATTTT,CASSSPRGISSTDTQYF
-,TRBD1,TRBJ1-4,TRBV6-5,TGTGCCAGCAGCTGGACAGGGGGTGAAGAAAAACTGTTTTTT,CASSWTGGEEKLFF
many,TRBD1,TRBJ1-1,TRBV7-8,TGTGCCAGCAGCACGGGGACAGATAGCACTGAAGCTTTCTTT,CASSTGTDSTEAFF
-,-,TRBJ2-2,TRBV7-2,TGTGCCAGCAGCCGCCGGCTGTCCGGGGAGCTGTTTTTT,CASSRRLSGELFF
few,-,TRBJ2-7,TRBV27,TGTGCCAGCTCCCCCGGTGCGGCTTACGAGCAGTACTTC,CASSPGAAYEQYF
-,TRBD1,TRBJ1-5,TRBV10-3,TGTGCCATCTCGACGGGACAGGGCCAGCCCCAGCATTTT,CAISTGQGQPQHF